This T cell receptor beta chain was sequenced in a study of T cell changes during pregnancy in multiple sclerosis. Trimming cost V 1 base and J 0 bases; bases outside gene matches: 7. Per the germline V gene, CDR1 is MGHRA and CDR2 is YSYEKL. This CDR3 comprises 17 residues. Sequenced by immunoSEQ multiplex PCR; TCRdb stores in-frame clones only, minus some. The sample consists of tens of thousands of clones, about 85% of them appearing once. The material was CD8+ T cells from peripheral blood mononuclear cells, obtained in the first trimester of pregnancy. The receptor was isolated from a female donor in good health, enrolled as a control in a pregnancy study. The chain carries TRBV4-1 and TRBJ2-3, with 7 positions matching TRBD2. CDR3 bases: TGCGCCAGCAGCCAAGCCGCTCCTAGCGGAAGCACAGATACGCAGTATTTT. Residues: CASSQAAPSGSTDTQYF.